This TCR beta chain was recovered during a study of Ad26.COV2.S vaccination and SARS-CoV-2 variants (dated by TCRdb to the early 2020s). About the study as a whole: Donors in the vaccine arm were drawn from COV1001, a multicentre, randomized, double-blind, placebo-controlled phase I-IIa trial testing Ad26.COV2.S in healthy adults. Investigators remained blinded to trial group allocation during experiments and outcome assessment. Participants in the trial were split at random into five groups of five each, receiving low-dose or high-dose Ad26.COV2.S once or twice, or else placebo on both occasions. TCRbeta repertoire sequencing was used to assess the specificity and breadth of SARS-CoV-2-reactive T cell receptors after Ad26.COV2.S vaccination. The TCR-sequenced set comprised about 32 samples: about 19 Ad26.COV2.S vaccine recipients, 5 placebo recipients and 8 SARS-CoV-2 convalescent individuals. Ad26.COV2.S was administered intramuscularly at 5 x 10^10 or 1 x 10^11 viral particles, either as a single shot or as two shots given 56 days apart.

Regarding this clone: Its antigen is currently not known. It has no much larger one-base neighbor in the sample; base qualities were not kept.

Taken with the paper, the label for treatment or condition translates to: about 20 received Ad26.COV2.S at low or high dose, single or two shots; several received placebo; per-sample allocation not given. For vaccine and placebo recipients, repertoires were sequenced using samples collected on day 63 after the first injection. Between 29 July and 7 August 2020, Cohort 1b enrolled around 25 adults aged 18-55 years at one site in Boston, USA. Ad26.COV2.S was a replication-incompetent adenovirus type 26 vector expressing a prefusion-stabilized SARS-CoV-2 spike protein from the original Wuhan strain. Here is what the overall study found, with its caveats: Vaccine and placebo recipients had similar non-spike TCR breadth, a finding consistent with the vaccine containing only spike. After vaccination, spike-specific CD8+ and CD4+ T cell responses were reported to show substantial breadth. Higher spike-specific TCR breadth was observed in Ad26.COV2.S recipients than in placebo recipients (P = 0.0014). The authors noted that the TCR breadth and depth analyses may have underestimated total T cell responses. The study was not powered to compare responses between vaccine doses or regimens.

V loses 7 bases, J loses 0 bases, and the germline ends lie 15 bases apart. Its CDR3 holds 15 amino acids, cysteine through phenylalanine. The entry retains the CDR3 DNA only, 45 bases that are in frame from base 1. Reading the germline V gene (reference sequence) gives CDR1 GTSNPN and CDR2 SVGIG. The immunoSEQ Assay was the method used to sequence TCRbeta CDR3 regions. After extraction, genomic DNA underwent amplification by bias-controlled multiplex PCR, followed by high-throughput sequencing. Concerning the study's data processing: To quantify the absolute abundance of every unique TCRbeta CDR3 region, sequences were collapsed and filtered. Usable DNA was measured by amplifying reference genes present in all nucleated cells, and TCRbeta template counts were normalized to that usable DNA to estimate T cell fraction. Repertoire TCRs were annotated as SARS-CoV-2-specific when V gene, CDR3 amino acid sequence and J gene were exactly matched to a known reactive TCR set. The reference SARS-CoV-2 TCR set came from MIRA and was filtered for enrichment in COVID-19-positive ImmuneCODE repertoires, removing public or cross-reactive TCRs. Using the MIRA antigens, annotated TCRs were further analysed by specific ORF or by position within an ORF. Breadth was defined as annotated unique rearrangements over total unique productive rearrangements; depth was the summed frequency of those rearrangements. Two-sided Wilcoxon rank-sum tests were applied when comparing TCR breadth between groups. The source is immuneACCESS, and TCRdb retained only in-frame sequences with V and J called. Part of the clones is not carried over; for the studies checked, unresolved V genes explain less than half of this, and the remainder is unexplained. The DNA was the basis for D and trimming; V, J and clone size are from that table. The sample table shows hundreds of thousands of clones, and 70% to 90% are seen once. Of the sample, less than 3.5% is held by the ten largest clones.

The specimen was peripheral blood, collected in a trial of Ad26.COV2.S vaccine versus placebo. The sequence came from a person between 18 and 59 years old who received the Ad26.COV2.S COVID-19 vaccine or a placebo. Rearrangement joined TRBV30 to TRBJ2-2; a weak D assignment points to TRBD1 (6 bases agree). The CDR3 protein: CASHEGVSNTGELFF. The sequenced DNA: TGTGCCTCGCACGAGGGGGTGTCGAACACCGGGGAGCTGTTTTTT.